The present T cell receptor beta chain was sequenced within a study of CD8 T cells in ankylosing spondylitis. Study-level results: Previously reported in reactive arthritis synovial fluid and blood were some of the motif variants. Typical of ankylosing spondylitis blood, it appeared, was a TCR beta motif of under 10 highly homologous variants.

This clonotype was seen a handful of times. What it binds is unknown. CDR3 length: 16 residues. J was trimmed by 7 bases and V by 5 bases; bases with no gene match: 8. In germline, CDR1 is LNHDA, CDR2 SQIVND (reference sequence). Quantitative 5'-RACE with molecular barcodes was used to make the TCR beta libraries. In TCRdb, the 5' RACE reads were re-called with MiXCR into one record per CDR3 protein. The sample lists 150,000 to 200,000 distinct CDR3 sequences; approximately 32% were seen once. The rearrangement links TRBV19 to TRBJ2-3; 14 bases are shared with TRBD2. The sample was synovial fluid, either unsorted or a sorted T cell fraction (not recorded which). This clonotype originated in a male donor with ankylosing spondylitis. Here the CDR3 DNA reads TGTGCCAGTAGTCAAAAAGGGACTAGCGGGAGTAATACGCAGTATTTT. Protein product: CASSQKGTSGSNTQYF. The entire variable domain, with the rest obtained from reference TRBV19 and TRBJ2-3, is as follows: DGGITQSPKYLFRKEGQNVTLSCEQNLNHDAMYWYRQDPGQGLRLIYYSQIVNDFQKGDIAEGYSVSREKKESFPLTVTSAQKNPTAFYLCASSQKGTSGSNTQYFGPGTRLTVL.